The present entry profiles one T cell receptor (beta chain) with its context. The record originates from a study of blood T cell repertoires in COVID-19. Study-level background: T cells, B-cell-depleted T cells, or PBMCs supplied cDNA or gDNA.

Method: immunoSEQ multiplex PCR; TCRdb's copy keeps in-frame clones and lacks some. This table holds under 200,000 clones, 65% to 85% found once. Germline V CDR1 and CDR2: LNHDA, SQIVND (reference sequence). This CDR3 has 14 amino acids. With 6 bases clipped from V and 5 bases from J, the junction kept 6 bases outside the gene matches. The V and J genes are TRBV19 and TRBJ1-5, with 8 bases identical to TRBD1. The clonotype was recovered from a woman in her sixties who had recovered from COVID-19. The source material was PBMCs or T cells enriched from blood (not recorded which). The DNA of the CDR3 is TGTGCCAGTAGGAGGGACAGGCGGGATCAGCCCCAGCATTTT. It translates to CASRRDRRDQPQHF.